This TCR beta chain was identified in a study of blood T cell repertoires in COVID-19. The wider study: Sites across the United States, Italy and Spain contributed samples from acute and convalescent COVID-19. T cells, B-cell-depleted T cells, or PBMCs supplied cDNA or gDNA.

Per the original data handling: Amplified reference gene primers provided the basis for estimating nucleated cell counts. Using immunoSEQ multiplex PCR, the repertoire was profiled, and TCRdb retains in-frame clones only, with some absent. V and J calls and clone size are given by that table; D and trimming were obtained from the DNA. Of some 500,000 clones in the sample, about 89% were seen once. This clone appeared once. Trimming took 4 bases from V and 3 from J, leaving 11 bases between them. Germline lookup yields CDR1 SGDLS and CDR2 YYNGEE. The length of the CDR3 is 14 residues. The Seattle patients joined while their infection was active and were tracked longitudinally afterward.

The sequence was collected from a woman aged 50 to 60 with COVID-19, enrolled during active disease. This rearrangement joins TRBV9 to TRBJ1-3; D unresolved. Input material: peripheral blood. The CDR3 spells CASSQEGNGNTIYF. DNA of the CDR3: TGTGCCAGCAGCCAGGAGGGAAATGGAAACACCATATATTTT. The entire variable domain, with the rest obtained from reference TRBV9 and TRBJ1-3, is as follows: DSGVTQTPKHLITATGQRVTLRCSPRSGDLSVYWYQQSLDQGLQFLIQYYNGEERAKGNILERFSAQQFPDLHSELNLSSLELGDSALYFCASSQEGNGNTIYFGEGSWLTVV.